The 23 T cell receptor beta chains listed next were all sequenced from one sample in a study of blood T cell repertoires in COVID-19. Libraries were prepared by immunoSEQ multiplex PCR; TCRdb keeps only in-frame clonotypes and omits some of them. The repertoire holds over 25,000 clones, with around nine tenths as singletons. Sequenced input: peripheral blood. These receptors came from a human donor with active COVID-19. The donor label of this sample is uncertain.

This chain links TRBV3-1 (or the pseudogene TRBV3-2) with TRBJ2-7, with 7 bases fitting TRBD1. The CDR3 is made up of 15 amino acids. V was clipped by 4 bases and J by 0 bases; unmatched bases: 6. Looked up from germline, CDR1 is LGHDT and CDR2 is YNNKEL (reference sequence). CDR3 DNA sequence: TGTGCCAGCAGCCCAGACAGGGAATACTCCTACGAGCAGTACTTC. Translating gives CASSPDREYSYEQYF.

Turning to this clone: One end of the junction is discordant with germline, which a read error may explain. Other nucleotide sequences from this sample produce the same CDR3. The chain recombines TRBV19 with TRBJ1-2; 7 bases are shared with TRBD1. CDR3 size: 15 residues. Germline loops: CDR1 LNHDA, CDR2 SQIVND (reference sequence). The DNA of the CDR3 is TGCGCCAGTAGTACTCTGACAGGGAAAAGTTATGGCTACACCTTC. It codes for CASSTLTGKSYGYTF.

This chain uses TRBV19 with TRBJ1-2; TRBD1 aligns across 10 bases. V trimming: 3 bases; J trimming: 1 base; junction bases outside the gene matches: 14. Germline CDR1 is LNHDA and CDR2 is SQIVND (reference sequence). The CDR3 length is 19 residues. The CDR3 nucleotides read TGTGCCAGTAGTATTTACGCGACAGGGGGCAATCACGTTAACTATGGCTACACCTTC. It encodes CASSIYATGGNHVNYGYTF.

The CDR3 loop is CASSLSQGAYNEQFF. The CDR3 region has the DNA TGTGCCAGCAGCTTAAGCCAGGGGGCCTACAATGAGCAGTTCTTC. The rearrangement uses TRBV11-2 and TRBJ2-1, with 7 positions matching TRBD1. Germline V CDR1 and CDR2: SGHAT, FQNNGV. Unmatched junction bases numbered 3, after V lost 2 bases and J lost 2 bases. The length of the CDR3 is 15 residues. The entire variable domain, with the rest obtained from reference TRBV11-2 and TRBJ2-1, is as follows: EAGVAQSPRYKIIEKRQSVAFWCNPISGHATLYWYQQILGQGPKLLIQFQNNGVVDDSQLPKDRFSAERLKGVDSTLKIQPAKLEDSAVYLCASSLSQGAYNEQFFGPGTRLTVL.

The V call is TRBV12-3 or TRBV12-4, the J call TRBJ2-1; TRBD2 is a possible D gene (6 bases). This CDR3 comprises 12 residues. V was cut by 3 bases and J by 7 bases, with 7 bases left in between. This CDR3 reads CASSFGGNEQFF. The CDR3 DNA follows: TGTGCCAGCAGTTTTGGAGGGAATGAGCAGTTCTTC.

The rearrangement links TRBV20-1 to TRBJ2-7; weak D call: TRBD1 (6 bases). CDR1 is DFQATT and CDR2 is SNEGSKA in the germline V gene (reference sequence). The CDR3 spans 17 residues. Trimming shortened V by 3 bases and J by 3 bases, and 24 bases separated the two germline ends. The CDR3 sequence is CSASQRSRWTALYEQYF. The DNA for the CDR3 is TGCAGTGCTAGTCAACGGAGTCGTTGGACAGCGCTCTACGAGCAGTACTTC.

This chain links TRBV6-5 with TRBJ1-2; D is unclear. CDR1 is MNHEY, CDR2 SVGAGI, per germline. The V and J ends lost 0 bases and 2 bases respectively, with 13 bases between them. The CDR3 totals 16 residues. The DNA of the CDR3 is TGTGCCAGCAGTTACTCCCCCTTTTCTGAGAACTATGGCTACACCTTC. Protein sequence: CASSYSPFSENYGYTF.

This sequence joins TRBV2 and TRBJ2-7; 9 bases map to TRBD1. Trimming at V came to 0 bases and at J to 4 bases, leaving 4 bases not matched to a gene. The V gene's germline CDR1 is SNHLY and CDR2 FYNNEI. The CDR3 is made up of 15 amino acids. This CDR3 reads CASSEAPGQGYEQYF. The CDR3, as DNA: TGTGCCAGCAGTGAAGCCCCGGGACAGGGTTACGAGCAGTACTTC.

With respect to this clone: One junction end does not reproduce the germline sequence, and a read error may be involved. Here the CDR3 DNA reads TGTGCCAGCAGCGCTAATATACGGGGGATCGGCTTCTTC. Its protein product is CASSANIRGIGFF. This chain uses TRBV11-2 with TRBJ2-7, with a weak D call TRBD2 (6 bases). Germline V gene sequence: CDR1 SGHAT, CDR2 FQNNGV. The CDR3 consists of 13 residues. The full variable domain, its missing parts supplied by reference TRBV11-2 and TRBJ2-7, is EAGVAQSPRYKIIEKRQSVAFWCNPISGHATLYWYQQILGQGPKLLIQFQNNGVVDDSQLPKDRFSAERLKGVDSTLKIQPAKLEDSAVYLCASSANIRGIGFFGPGTRLTVT.

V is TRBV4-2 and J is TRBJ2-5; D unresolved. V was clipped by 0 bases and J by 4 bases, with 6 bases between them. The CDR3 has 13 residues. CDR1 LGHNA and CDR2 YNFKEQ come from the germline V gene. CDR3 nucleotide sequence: TGTGCCAGCAGCCAAGATCAGGTAGAGACCCAGTACTTC. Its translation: CASSQDQVETQYF.

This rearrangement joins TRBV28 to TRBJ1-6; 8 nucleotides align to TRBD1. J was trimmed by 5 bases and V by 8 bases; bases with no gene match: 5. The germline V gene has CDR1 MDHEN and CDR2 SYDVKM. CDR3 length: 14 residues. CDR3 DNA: TGTGCCAGCCTTGACAGGGGCAATAATTCACCCCTCCACTTT. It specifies CASLDRGNNSPLHF.

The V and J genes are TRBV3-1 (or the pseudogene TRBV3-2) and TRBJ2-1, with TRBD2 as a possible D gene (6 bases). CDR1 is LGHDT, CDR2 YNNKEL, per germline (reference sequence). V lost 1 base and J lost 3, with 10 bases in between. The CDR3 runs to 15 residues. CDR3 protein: CASSQGPGDYNEQFF. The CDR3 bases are TGTGCCAGCAGCCAAGGGCCGGGGGACTACAATGAGCAGTTCTTC.

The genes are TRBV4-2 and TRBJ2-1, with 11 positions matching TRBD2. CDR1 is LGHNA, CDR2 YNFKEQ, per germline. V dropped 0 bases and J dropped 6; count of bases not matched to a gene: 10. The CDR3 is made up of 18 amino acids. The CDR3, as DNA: TGTGCCAGCAGCCAAGACGAAGGGCCGGGACTAGCGGCCAATGAGCAGTTCTTC. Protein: CASSQDEGPGLAANEQFF.

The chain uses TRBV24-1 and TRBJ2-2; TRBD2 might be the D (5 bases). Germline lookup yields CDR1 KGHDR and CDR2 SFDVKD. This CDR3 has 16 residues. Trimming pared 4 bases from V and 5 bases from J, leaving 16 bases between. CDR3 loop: CATSDNFRGSTGELFF. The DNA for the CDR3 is TGTGCCACCAGTGACAACTTCAGAGGGAGTACCGGGGAGCTGTTTTTT.

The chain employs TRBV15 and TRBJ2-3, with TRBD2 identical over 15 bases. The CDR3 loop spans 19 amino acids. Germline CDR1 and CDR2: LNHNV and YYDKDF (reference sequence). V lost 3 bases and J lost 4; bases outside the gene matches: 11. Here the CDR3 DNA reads TGTGCCACCAGCAGTCCCCCGGGACTAGCGGGGGGCCCCGCAGATACGCAGTATTTT. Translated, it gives CATSSPPGLAGGPADTQYF. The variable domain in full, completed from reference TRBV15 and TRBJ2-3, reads DAMVIQNPRYQVTQFGKPVTLSCSQTLNHNVMYWYQQKSSQAPKLLFHYYDKDFNNEADTPDNFQSRRPNTSFCFLDIRSPGLGDTAMYLCATSSPPGLAGGPADTQYFGPGTRLTVL.

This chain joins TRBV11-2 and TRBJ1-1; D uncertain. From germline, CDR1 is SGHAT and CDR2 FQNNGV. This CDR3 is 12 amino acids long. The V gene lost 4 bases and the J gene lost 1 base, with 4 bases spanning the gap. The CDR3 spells CASSSGNTEAFF. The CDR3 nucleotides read TGTGCCAGCAGCTCAGGGAACACTGAAGCTTTCTTT.

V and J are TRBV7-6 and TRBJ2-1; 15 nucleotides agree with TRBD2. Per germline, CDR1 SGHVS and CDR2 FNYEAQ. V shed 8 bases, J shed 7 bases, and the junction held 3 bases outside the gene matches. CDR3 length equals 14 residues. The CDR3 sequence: CASGTSGGWNEQFF. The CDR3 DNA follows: TGTGCCAGCGGGACTAGCGGGGGGTGGAATGAGCAGTTCTTC. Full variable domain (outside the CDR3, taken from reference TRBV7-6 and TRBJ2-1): GAGVSQSPRYKVTKRGQDVALRCDPISGHVSLYWYRQALGQGPEFLTYFNYEAQQDKSGLPNDRFSAERPEGSISTLTIQRTEQRDSAMYRCASGTSGGWNEQFFGPGTRLTVL.

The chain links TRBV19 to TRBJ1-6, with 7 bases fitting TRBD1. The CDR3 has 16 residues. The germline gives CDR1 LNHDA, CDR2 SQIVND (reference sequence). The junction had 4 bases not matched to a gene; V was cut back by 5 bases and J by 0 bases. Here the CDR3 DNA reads TGTGCCAGTAGTTTTTACAGGGGCTCCTATAATTCACCCCTCCACTTT. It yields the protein CASSFYRGSYNSPLHF.

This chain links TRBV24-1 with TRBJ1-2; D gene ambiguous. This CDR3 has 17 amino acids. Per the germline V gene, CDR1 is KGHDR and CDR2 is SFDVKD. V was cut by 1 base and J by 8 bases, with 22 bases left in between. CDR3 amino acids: CATSDFSYRTRRGGYTF. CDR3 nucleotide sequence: TGTGCCACCAGTGATTTCTCCTATAGGACTCGCAGAGGGGGCTACACCTTC.

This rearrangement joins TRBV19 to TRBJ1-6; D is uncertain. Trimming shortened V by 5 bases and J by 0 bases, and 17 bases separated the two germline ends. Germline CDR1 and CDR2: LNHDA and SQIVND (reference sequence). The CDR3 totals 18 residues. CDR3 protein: CASSYQRSQSSYNSPLHF. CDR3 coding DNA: TGTGCCAGTAGTTACCAGCGATCCCAGAGCTCCTATAATTCACCCCTCCACTTT.

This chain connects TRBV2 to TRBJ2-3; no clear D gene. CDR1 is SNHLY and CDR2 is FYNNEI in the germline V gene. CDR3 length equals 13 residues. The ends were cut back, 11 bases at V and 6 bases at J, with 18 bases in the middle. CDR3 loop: CALSSEWPDTQYF. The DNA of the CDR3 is TGTGCCCTCTCTAGTGAGTGGCCGGATACGCAGTATTTT.

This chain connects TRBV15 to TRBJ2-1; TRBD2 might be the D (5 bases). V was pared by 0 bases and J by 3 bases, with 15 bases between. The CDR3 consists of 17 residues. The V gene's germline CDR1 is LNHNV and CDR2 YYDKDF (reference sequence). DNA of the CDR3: TGTGCCACCAGCAGAGACCCAAAAGGGAGCTTCTACAATGAGCAGTTCTTC. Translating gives CATSRDPKGSFYNEQFF.

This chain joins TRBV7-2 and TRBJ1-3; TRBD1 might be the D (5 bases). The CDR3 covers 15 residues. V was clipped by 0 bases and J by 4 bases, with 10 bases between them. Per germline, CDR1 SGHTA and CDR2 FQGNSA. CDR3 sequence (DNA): TGTGCCAGCAGCTTAGCGGTCCAGGGAGGAAACACCATATATTTT. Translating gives CASSLAVQGGNTIYF.